A single sample is the source of the 3 T cell receptor beta chains below, sequenced in a study of memory CD4+ T cells and cytomegalovirus serostatus. Single viable CD3+CD4+CD8-CD45RO+ cells were sorted as the memory CD4+ T cells. Assay: immunoSEQ multiplex PCR; the TCRdb copy retains only in-frame clones and omits some. The profile shows 55,000 to 75,000 clones, 80% to 85% of them singletons. The specimen sequenced was memory CD4+ T cells from blood. These receptors all come from an adult in good health and CMV-seronegative.

This sequence joins TRBV13 and TRBJ2-1; a weak D match, TRBD1 (5 bases). Per the germline V gene, CDR1 is PRHDT and CDR2 is FYEKMQ (reference sequence). This CDR3 has 13 amino acids. Deletions cut 5 bases from V and 10 bases from J, with 15 bases between. CDR3 residues: CASSLGPTKEQFF. As DNA, the CDR3 is TGTGCCAGCAGCCTGGGGCCCACCAAGGAGCAGTTCTTC.

A remark on this clone: This sample includes further DNA sequences coding for the same CDR3. For the CDR3, the DNA is TGTGCCAGCAGTGAACAGGGAATCGGCTACGAGCAGTACTTC. It specifies CASSEQGIGYEQYF. The chain couples TRBV2 to TRBJ2-7; a possible D gene is TRBD1 (5 bases). This CDR3 has 14 residues. The V end lost 2 bases, the J end lost 3 bases, and 11 bases lay between the germline ends. Germline V gene data show CDR1 as SNHLY and CDR2 as FYNNEI.

This clone was seen a few times. The chain is built from TRBV7-9 and TRBJ1-2; D not resolved. The V gene's germline CDR1 is SEHNR and CDR2 FQNEAQ (reference sequence). The ends were cut back, 5 bases at V and 6 bases at J, with 16 bases in the middle. This CDR3 spans 14 amino acids. CDR3 residues: CASSPSSGRDGYTF. CDR3 nucleotide sequence: TGTGCCAGCAGCCCAAGTTCAGGTAGAGATGGCTACACCTTC.